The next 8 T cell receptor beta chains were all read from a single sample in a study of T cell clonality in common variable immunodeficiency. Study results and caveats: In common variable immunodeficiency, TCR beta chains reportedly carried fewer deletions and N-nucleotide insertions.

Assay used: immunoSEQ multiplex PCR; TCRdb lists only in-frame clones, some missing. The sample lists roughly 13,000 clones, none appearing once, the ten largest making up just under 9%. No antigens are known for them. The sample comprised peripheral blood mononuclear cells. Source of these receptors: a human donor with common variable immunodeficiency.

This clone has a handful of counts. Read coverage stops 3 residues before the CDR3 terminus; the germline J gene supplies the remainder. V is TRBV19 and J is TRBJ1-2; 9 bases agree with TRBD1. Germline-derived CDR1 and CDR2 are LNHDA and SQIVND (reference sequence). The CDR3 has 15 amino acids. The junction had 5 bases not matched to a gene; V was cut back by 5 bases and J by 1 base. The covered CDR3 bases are TGTGCCAGTAGTTTACCGGGACAGGGTAACTATGGC. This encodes CASSLPGQGNYG. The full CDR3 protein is CASSLPGQGNYGYTF. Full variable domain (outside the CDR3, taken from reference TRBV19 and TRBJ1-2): DGGITQSPKYLFRKEGQNVTLSCEQNLNHDAMYWYRQDPGQGLRLIYYSQIVNDFQKGDIAEGYSVSREKKESFPLTVTSAQKNPTAFYLCASSLPGQGNYGYTFGSGTRLTVV.

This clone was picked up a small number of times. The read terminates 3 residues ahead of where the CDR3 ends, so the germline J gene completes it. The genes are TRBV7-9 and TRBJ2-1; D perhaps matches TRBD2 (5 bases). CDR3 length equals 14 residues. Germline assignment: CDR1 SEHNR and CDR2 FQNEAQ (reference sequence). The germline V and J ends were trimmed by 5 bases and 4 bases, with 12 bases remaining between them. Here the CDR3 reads CASSSLERYNEQFF. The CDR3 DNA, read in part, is TGTGCCAGCAGCAGTCTTGAGCGGTACAATGAG.

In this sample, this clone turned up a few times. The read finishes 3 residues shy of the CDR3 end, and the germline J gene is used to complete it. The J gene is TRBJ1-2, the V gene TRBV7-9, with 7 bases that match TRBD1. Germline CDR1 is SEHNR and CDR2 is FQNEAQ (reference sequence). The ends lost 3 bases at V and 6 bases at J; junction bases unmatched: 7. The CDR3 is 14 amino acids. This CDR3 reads CASSLTGRVDGYTF. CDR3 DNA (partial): TGTGCCAGCAGCTTGACAGGGAGAGTGGATGGC.

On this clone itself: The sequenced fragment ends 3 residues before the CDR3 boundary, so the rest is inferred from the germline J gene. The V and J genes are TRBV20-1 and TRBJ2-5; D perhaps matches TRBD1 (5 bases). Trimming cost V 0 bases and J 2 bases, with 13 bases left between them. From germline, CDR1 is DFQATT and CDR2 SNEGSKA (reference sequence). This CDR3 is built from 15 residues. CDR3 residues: CSARDLDSIQETQYF. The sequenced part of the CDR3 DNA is TGCAGTGCTAGAGATCTAGACAGCATACAAGAGACC.

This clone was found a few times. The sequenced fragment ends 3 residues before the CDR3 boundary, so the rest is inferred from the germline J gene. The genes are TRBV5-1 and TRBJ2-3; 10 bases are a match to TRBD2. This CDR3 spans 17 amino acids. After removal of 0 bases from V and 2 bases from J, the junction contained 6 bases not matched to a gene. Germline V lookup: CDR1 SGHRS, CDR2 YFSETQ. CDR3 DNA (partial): TGCGCCAGCAGCTTGGGGGTTAGCGGGGGGCTCACAGATACG. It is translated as CASSLGVSGGLTDT. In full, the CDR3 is CASSLGVSGGLTDTQYF.

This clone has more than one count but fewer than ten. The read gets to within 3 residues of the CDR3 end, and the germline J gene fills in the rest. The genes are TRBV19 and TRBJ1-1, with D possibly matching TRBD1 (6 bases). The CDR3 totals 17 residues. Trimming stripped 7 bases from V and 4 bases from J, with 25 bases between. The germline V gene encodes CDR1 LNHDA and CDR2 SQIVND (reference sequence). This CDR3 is CASTEEGRGHLGTEAFF. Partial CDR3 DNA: TGTGCCAGTACCGAGGAGGGCAGGGGTCATCTTGGCACTGAA.

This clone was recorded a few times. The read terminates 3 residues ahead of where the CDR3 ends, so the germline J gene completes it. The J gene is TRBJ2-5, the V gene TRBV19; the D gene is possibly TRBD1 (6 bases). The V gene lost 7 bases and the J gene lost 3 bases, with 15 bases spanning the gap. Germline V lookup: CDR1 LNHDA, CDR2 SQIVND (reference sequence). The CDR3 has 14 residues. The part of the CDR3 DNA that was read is TGTGCCAGTACGACAGGCCAACAAGAAGAGACC. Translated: CASTTGQQEET. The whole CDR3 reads CASTTGQQEETQYF.

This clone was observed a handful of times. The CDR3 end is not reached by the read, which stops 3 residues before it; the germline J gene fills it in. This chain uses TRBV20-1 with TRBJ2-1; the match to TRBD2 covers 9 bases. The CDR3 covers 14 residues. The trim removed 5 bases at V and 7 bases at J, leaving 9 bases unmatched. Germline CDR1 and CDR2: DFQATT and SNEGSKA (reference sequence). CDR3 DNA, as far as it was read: TGCAGTGCTGCGGCGGGGGGGCGCTGGAATGAG. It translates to CSAAAGGRWNE. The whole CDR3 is CSAAAGGRWNEQFF.